The rows below give T cell receptor beta chains drawn from one sample of a study of blood T cell repertoires in COVID-19. Measured with immunoSEQ multiplex PCR; TCRdb has only the in-frame clones, and not every one. The sample holds approximately 150,000 clones, 65% to 85% seen once. What was sequenced was PBMCs or T cells enriched from blood (not recorded which). The receptor set was obtained from a middle-aged woman with acute COVID-19. The CDR3 runs from the conserved cysteine through the conserved F or W. A D gene is named only where the DNA matches it firmly. For some rows the clone size is stated as once, few or many, or as a class when expanded; others skip it.

V,J,size,D,DNA,CDR3
TRBV12-5,TRBJ1-2,NA,NA,TGTGCTAGTGGTTTCTGGCTTACACAGCCACAGAAGAACTATGGCTACACCTTC,CASGFWLTQPQKNYGYTF
TRBV14,TRBJ2-3,NA,TRBD2,TGTGCCAGCAGCCAAGATAGCGGGAGGGGCACAGATACGCAGTATTTT,CASSQDSGRGTDTQYF
TRBV21-1,TRBJ1-5,NA,NA,TGTGCCAGCACGGGGAGAGTTAATCAGCCCCAGCATTTT,CASTGRVNQPQHF
TRBV27,TRBJ2-1,NA,TRBD1,TGTGCCAGCAGCCGACAGGGGTCCTACAATGAGCAGTTCTTC,CASSRQGSYNEQFF
TRBV6-6,TRBJ2-1,NA,TRBD1,TGTGCCAGCAGAGACAGGGGGCCAGGCAATGAGCAGTTCTTC,CASRDRGPGNEQFF
TRBV4-1,TRBJ1-2,NA,NA,TGCGCCAGCAGCCAAGATCCAGACAGAGTCTATGGCTACACCTTC,CASSQDPDRVYGYTF
TRBV25-1,TRBJ1-1,NA,TRBD1,TGTGCCAGCGAGGACAGGGGACACACTGAAGCTTTCTTT,CASEDRGHTEAFF
TRBV28,TRBJ1-5,NA,TRBD1,TGTGCCAGCAGTCCAGGGACAGGGTATCAGCCCCAGCATTTT,CASSPGTGYQPQHF
TRBV29-1,TRBJ1-1,NA,NA,TGCAGCGGGGGAGACAGCGCTGAAGCTTTCTTT,CSGGDSAEAFF
TRBV12-3/TRBV12-4,TRBJ2-1,NA,TRBD2,TGTGCCAGCACCCTGGGGGGGGAGCAGTTCTTC,CASTLGGEQFF
TRBV28,TRBJ1-2,NA,NA,TGTGCCAGCAGCCGAGCCCCACGGGGGGGTGGCTACACCTTC,CASSRAPRGGGYTF
TRBV6-5,TRBJ2-1,few,TRBD1,TGTGCCAGCAGTTCCACCAGGGGGAGCAATGAGCAGTTCTTC,CASSSTRGSNEQFF
TRBV30,TRBJ2-1,NA,TRBD1,TGTGCCTGGGGACAGGGGTCCGGAAACAATGAGCAGTTCTTC,CAWGQGSGNNEQFF
TRBV19,TRBJ1-2,few,TRBD1,TGTGCCAGTACCAGGGGGACAAATTATGGCTACACCTTC,CASTRGTNYGYTF
TRBV6-5,TRBJ2-3,NA,NA,TGTGCCAGCACCAACGGGTGGGGCTCAGATACGCAGTATTTT,CASTNGWGSDTQYF
TRBV9,TRBJ2-1,NA,TRBD2,TGTGCCAGCAGCGGCCGAGGGACTAACCTCGACAATGAGCAGTTCTTC,CASSGRGTNLDNEQFF
TRBV10-3,TRBJ1-1,NA,TRBD1,TGTGCCATCAGCACCGGGACAGGGATGAACACTGAAGCTTTCTTT,CAISTGTGMNTEAFF
TRBV24-1,TRBJ2-1,NA,NA,TGTGCCACCAGTGATCCGCGGGGAGTAAGCTCCTACAATGAGCAGTTCTTC,CATSDPRGVSSYNEQFF
TRBV6-6,TRBJ2-7,NA,NA,TGTGCCATCGGGGACGCGGGAAAGGGAAGCGAGCAGTACTTC,CAIGDAGKGSEQYF
TRBV19,TRBJ1-1,NA,TRBD1,TGTGCCAGTAGCCCTTCACTACAGGGGGAAGCTTTCTTT,CASSPSLQGEAFF
TRBV9,TRBJ2-7,NA,NA,TGTGCCAGCAGCGTAGTAGGGGGAGAGCAGTACTTC,CASSVVGGEQYF
TRBV27,TRBJ1-1,NA,NA,TGTGCCAGCAGTTTCAGGCTGAACACTGAAGCTTTCTTT,CASSFRLNTEAFF
TRBV5-1,TRBJ1-2,NA,TRBD1,TGCGCCAGCAGCTACCTGGGACAGGGGGCTAACTATGGCTACACCTTC,CASSYLGQGANYGYTF
TRBV2,TRBJ2-7,NA,NA,TGTGCCAGCAGTGTATTGACTAGTTGGAACCTAAGTGAGCAGTACTTC,CASSVLTSWNLSEQYF
TRBV25-1,TRBJ2-3,NA,NA,TGTGCCAGCAGTGATGGCGGGGTAACAGATACGCAGTATTTT,CASSDGGVTDTQYF
TRBV5-1,TRBJ2-7,NA,NA,TGCGCCAGCAGCGCGGGATTACACAGCGAGCAGTACTTC,CASSAGLHSEQYF
TRBV6-5,TRBJ2-3,NA,NA,TGTGCCAGCAGTCTCACAGATACGCAGTATTTT,CASSLTDTQYF
TRBV11-3,TRBJ2-1,NA,TRBD1,TGTGCCAGCAGCAACCGGGACAGGGGGGGGAATGAGCAGTTCTTC,CASSNRDRGGNEQFF
TRBV7-3,TRBJ2-1,NA,TRBD2,TGTGCCAGCAGCTTAATAGCGGGAGGGGAGGGTGAGCAGTTCTTC,CASSLIAGGEGEQFF
TRBV15,TRBJ2-1,NA,TRBD2,TGTGCCACCAGCAGAGATCGAACTAGCGGGAGGGGAAATGAGCAGTTCTTC,CATSRDRTSGRGNEQFF
TRBV18,TRBJ1-1,NA,TRBD1,TGTGCCAGCTCACCCCTGACAGGGGGCGTCGGCACTGAAGCTTTCTTT,CASSPLTGGVGTEAFF
TRBV3-1/TRBV3-2,TRBJ1-2,NA,NA,TGTGCCAGCAGCCAAGATTTTTTAATGGGGCAGGGCACCTATGGCTACACCTTC,CASSQDFLMGQGTYGYTF
TRBV11-1,TRBJ2-7,NA,TRBD2,TGTGCCAGCAGCTTACACGCTAGCGGGAGCTCCTACGAGCAGTACTTC,CASSLHASGSSYEQYF
TRBV5-5,TRBJ1-1,NA,TRBD1,TGTGCCAGCAGCTTAACCGGGACAGTAATGAACACTGAAGCTTTCTTT,CASSLTGTVMNTEAFF
TRBV19,TRBJ1-2,few,TRBD1,TGTGCCAGTAGTATCGGGCAGGGGGCCTCCTATGGCTACACCTTC,CASSIGQGASYGYTF
TRBV6-4,TRBJ2-1,NA,NA,TGTGCCAGCTCTGACGGGACTGCCACCTACAATGAGCAGTTCTTC,CASSDGTATYNEQFF
TRBV13,TRBJ2-5,once,NA,TGTGCCAGCAGCTTAGGACATGCAGAGACCCAGTACTTC,CASSLGHAETQYF
TRBV11-2,TRBJ2-7,NA,TRBD2,TGTGCCAGCAGCTCACTAGCGGGAGGGCGCGAGCAGTACTTC,CASSSLAGGREQYF
TRBV5-8,TRBJ2-3,NA,TRBD2,TGTGCCAGCAGCCTGGAATACGGGGGGACTAGCGGGAAATATACGCAGTATTTT,CASSLEYGGTSGKYTQYF